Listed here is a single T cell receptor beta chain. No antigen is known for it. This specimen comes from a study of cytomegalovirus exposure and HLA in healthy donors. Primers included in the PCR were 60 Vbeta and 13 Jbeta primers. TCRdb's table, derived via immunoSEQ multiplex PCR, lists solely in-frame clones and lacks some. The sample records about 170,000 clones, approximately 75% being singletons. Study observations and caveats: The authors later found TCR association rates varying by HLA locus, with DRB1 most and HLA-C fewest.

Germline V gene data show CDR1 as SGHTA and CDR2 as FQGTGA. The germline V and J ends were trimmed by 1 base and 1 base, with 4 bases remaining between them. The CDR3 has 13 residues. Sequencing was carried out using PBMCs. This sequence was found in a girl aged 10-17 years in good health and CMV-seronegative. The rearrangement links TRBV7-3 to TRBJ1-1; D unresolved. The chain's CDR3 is CASSLISNTEAFF. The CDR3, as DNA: TGTGCCAGCAGCTTAATCTCGAACACTGAAGCTTTCTTT.